A selection of T cell receptor beta chains follows, all from one sample in a study of blood T cell repertoires in COVID-19. Here immunoSEQ multiplex PCR was the method, and the copy in TCRdb shows in-frame clones only, minus some. Found here are about 290,000 clones, about 82% of them singletons; the top ten hold less than 4.5%. The specimen was peripheral blood. The receptor set was obtained from a woman in her fifties or sixties with active or convalescent COVID-19. The CDR3 runs from the conserved cysteine through the conserved F or W. D genes are given only for firm matches. A row's size may be missing; if present it is once, few, many or a size class.

V gene: TRBV5-6; J gene: TRBJ2-7; D gene: TRBD1; clone size: NA; CDR3 protein: CASSLWTGNSYEQYF; CDR3 DNA: TGTGCCAGCAGCTTGTGGACAGGGAACTCCTACGAGCAGTACTTC
V gene: TRBV28; J gene: TRBJ1-4; D gene: NA; clone size: NA; CDR3 protein: CASLDRGLTNEKLFF; CDR3 DNA: TGTGCCAGCCTGGACCGGGGGTTGACTAATGAAAAACTGTTTTTT
V gene: TRBV6-5; J gene: TRBJ1-1; D gene: TRBD1; clone size: NA; CDR3 protein: CASSYRGKRAFF; CDR3 DNA: TGTGCCAGCAGCTACAGGGGGAAGCGGGCTTTCTTT
V gene: TRBV6-4; J gene: TRBJ2-4; D gene: TRBD1; clone size: NA; CDR3 protein: CASSVPGQGRAKNIQYF; CDR3 DNA: TGTGCCAGCAGTGTCCCCGGACAGGGAAGGGCCAAAAACATTCAGTACTTC
V gene: TRBV4-1; J gene: TRBJ2-7; D gene: TRBD2; clone size: NA; CDR3 protein: CASSQGAKGGLAAYEQYF; CDR3 DNA: TGCGCCAGCAGCCAAGGAGCTAAAGGGGGACTAGCGGCCTACGAGCAGTACTTC
V gene: TRBV6-4; J gene: TRBJ2-1; D gene: TRBD2; clone size: NA; CDR3 protein: CASREPSGRSYNEQFF; CDR3 DNA: TGTGCCAGCAGGGAACCGAGCGGGAGGTCCTACAATGAGCAGTTCTTC
V gene: TRBV6-2/TRBV6-3; J gene: TRBJ2-1; D gene: NA; clone size: NA; CDR3 protein: CASSYPGNSAGGSYNEQFF; CDR3 DNA: TGTGCCAGCAGTTATCCCGGAAATTCTGCCGGGGGCTCCTACAATGAGCAGTTCTTC
V gene: TRBV5-1; J gene: TRBJ2-5; D gene: TRBD1; clone size: once; CDR3 protein: CASSSSSGTGETQYF; CDR3 DNA: TGCGCCAGCAGCTCCTCATCCGGGACAGGGGAGACCCAGTACTTC
V gene: TRBV5-1; J gene: TRBJ1-1; D gene: NA; clone size: NA; CDR3 protein: CASSLDRYTEAFF; CDR3 DNA: TGCGCCAGCAGCTTGGACAGGTACACTGAAGCTTTCTTT
V gene: TRBV10-3; J gene: TRBJ2-7; D gene: TRBD2; clone size: NA; CDR3 protein: CAIRTSAYEQYF; CDR3 DNA: TGTGCCATCAGGACTAGCGCCTACGAGCAGTACTTC
V gene: TRBV15; J gene: TRBJ1-1; D gene: NA; clone size: NA; CDR3 protein: CATSRTVMNTEAFF; CDR3 DNA: TGTGCCACCAGCAGGACAGTTATGAACACTGAAGCTTTCTTT
V gene: TRBV12-5; J gene: TRBJ2-5; D gene: TRBD2; clone size: NA; CDR3 protein: CASGLVLAGLYQETQYF; CDR3 DNA: TGTGCTAGTGGTTTGGTCCTAGCGGGATTGTACCAAGAGACCCAGTACTTC
V gene: TRBV29-1; J gene: TRBJ2-3; D gene: NA; clone size: NA; CDR3 protein: CSVGLAQNSDTQYF; CDR3 DNA: TGCAGCGTTGGGCTAGCTCAGAATTCAGATACGCAGTATTTT
V gene: TRBV19; J gene: TRBJ1-1; D gene: TRBD1; clone size: NA; CDR3 protein: CASTETGGTEAFF; CDR3 DNA: TGTGCCAGTACCGAGACAGGGGGCACTGAAGCTTTCTTT
V gene: TRBV28; J gene: TRBJ2-7; D gene: TRBD1; clone size: NA; CDR3 protein: CASSPRTGNAYEQYF; CDR3 DNA: TGTGCCAGCAGTCCCCGGACAGGGAACGCCTACGAGCAGTACTTC
V gene: TRBV20-1; J gene: TRBJ2-1; D gene: NA; clone size: NA; CDR3 protein: CSASTSKGYNEQFF; CDR3 DNA: TGCAGTGCTAGTACTAGCAAAGGTTACAATGAGCAGTTCTTC
V gene: TRBV5-1; J gene: TRBJ2-7; D gene: NA; clone size: NA; CDR3 protein: CASSAGTSYEQYF; CDR3 DNA: TGCGCCAGCAGCGCCGGGACTTCCTACGAGCAGTACTTC
V gene: TRBV5-1; J gene: TRBJ2-5; D gene: TRBD2; clone size: NA; CDR3 protein: CASSLALAEGKTQYF; CDR3 DNA: TGCGCCAGCAGCTTGGCTCTAGCGGAGGGAAAGACCCAGTACTTC
V gene: TRBV7-8; J gene: TRBJ1-3; D gene: NA; clone size: NA; CDR3 protein: CASSFGQTGNTIYF; CDR3 DNA: TGTGCCAGCAGCTTTGGCCAAACAGGGAACACCATATATTTT
V gene: TRBV21-1; J gene: TRBJ1-2; D gene: NA; clone size: NA; CDR3 protein: CASSKVDGGVWYGYTF; CDR3 DNA: TGTGCCAGCAGCAAAGTTGATGGGGGGGTCTGGTATGGCTACACCTTC
V gene: TRBV3-1/TRBV3-2; J gene: TRBJ2-1; D gene: TRBD2; clone size: NA; CDR3 protein: CASSQESGGLAWDNEQFF; CDR3 DNA: TGTGCCAGCAGCCAAGAAAGCGGGGGACTAGCGTGGGACAATGAGCAGTTCTTC
V gene: TRBV12-3/TRBV12-4; J gene: TRBJ2-2; D gene: NA; clone size: few; CDR3 protein: CASSFYTGELFF; CDR3 DNA: TGTGCCAGCAGTTTCTATACCGGGGAGCTGTTTTTT
V gene: TRBV21-1; J gene: TRBJ2-1; D gene: NA; clone size: once; CDR3 protein: CASSKTRTSGSNEQFF; CDR3 DNA: TGTGCCAGCAGCAAAACACGGACTAGCGGGAGTAATGAGCAGTTCTTC
V gene: TRBV27; J gene: TRBJ2-1; D gene: NA; clone size: NA; CDR3 protein: CASSWANPQNEQFF; CDR3 DNA: TGTGCCAGCAGTTGGGCCAATCCTCAGAATGAGCAGTTCTTC
V gene: TRBV7-2; J gene: TRBJ2-2; D gene: TRBD2; clone size: NA; CDR3 protein: CASSLVESGRVNTGELFF; CDR3 DNA: TGTGCCAGCAGCTTAGTTGAGAGCGGGAGGGTTAACACCGGGGAGCTGTTTTTT
V gene: TRBV28; J gene: TRBJ2-1; D gene: NA; clone size: NA; CDR3 protein: CASSSTPTSNEQFF; CDR3 DNA: TGTGCCAGCAGTTCCACCCCGACTAGCAATGAGCAGTTCTTC
V gene: TRBV7-9; J gene: TRBJ1-1; D gene: NA; clone size: NA; CDR3 protein: CASSVMGRGVGTEAFF; CDR3 DNA: TGTGCCAGCAGCGTTATGGGACGGGGGGTAGGTACTGAAGCTTTCTTT
V gene: TRBV11-3; J gene: TRBJ2-5; D gene: NA; clone size: NA; CDR3 protein: CASSLGRRGVLETQYF; CDR3 DNA: TGTGCCAGCAGCTTAGGGCGGAGGGGCGTTTTGGAGACCCAGTACTTC
V gene: TRBV7-7; J gene: TRBJ2-5; D gene: TRBD2; clone size: NA; CDR3 protein: CASSSTSGSDQYF; CDR3 DNA: TGTGCTAGCAGCTCGACTAGCGGGAGCGACCAGTACTTC
V gene: TRBV9; J gene: TRBJ2-3; D gene: TRBD1; clone size: NA; CDR3 protein: CASSGDRVGDTQYF; CDR3 DNA: TGTGCCAGCAGCGGCGACAGGGTGGGGGATACGCAGTATTTT
V gene: TRBV27; J gene: TRBJ2-7; D gene: NA; clone size: NA; CDR3 protein: CASRRGGLGSYEQYF; CDR3 DNA: TGTGCCAGTAGGCGAGGCGGGTTGGGGTCCTACGAGCAGTACTTC
V gene: TRBV10-3; J gene: TRBJ1-6; D gene: NA; clone size: NA; CDR3 protein: CAISESIDRPSSYNSPLHF; CDR3 DNA: TGTGCCATCAGTGAGTCCATAGACAGGCCCAGCTCCTATAATTCACCCCTCCACTTT
V gene: TRBV5-4; J gene: TRBJ2-7; D gene: TRBD2; clone size: once; CDR3 protein: CASSPREGSSYEQYF; CDR3 DNA: TGTGCCAGCAGCCCCCGGGAGGGTAGCTCCTACGAGCAGTACTTC
V gene: TRBV2; J gene: TRBJ1-2; D gene: NA; clone size: NA; CDR3 protein: CASSEAGALYGYTF; CDR3 DNA: TGTGCCAGCAGTGAAGCGGGGGCCCTTTATGGCTACACCTTC
V gene: TRBV7-9; J gene: TRBJ2-1; D gene: TRBD2; clone size: NA; CDR3 protein: CASSLGRLAGKNTYNEQFF; CDR3 DNA: TGTGCCAGCAGCTTAGGAAGGCTAGCGGGAAAGAATACCTACAATGAGCAGTTCTTC
V gene: TRBV1; J gene: TRBJ2-1; D gene: NA; clone size: NA; CDR3 protein: CTSSRLAVYNEQFF; CDR3 DNA: TGCACCAGCAGCCGACTAGCGGTTTACAATGAGCAGTTCTTC
V gene: TRBV30; J gene: TRBJ1-1; D gene: NA; clone size: NA; CDR3 protein: CAWTAGLDTEAFF; CDR3 DNA: TGTGCCTGGACGGCAGGATTGGACACTGAAGCTTTCTTT
V gene: TRBV14; J gene: TRBJ1-1; D gene: TRBD1; clone size: NA; CDR3 protein: CASNPIGTGRTEAFF; CDR3 DNA: TGTGCCAGCAACCCAATTGGGACAGGGCGGACTGAAGCTTTCTTT
V gene: TRBV7-9; J gene: TRBJ1-1; D gene: NA; clone size: NA; CDR3 protein: CASSLPVAVNTEAFF; CDR3 DNA: TGTGCCAGCAGCTTACCAGTGGCAGTAAACACTGAAGCTTTCTTT
V gene: TRBV2; J gene: TRBJ2-5; D gene: TRBD2; clone size: NA; CDR3 protein: CASSESPSGRRQYF; CDR3 DNA: TGTGCCAGCAGTGAATCGCCTAGCGGGAGGAGACAGTACTTC
V gene: TRBV6-5; J gene: TRBJ1-2; D gene: NA; clone size: NA; CDR3 protein: CASSLNRVANYGYTF; CDR3 DNA: TGTGCCAGCAGTCTAAACAGGGTAGCTAACTATGGCTACACCTTC
V gene: TRBV19; J gene: TRBJ2-1; D gene: NA; clone size: NA; CDR3 protein: CASSSRYRDLAYNEQFF; CDR3 DNA: TGTGCCAGTAGTTCTAGATACCGGGACTTAGCCTACAATGAGCAGTTCTTC
V gene: TRBV19; J gene: TRBJ2-1; D gene: TRBD1; clone size: NA; CDR3 protein: CASGQGTSYNEQFF; CDR3 DNA: TGTGCCAGTGGACAGGGAACCTCCTACAATGAGCAGTTCTTC
V gene: TRBV5-1; J gene: TRBJ2-6; D gene: NA; clone size: NA; CDR3 protein: CASSFRPSGANVLTF; CDR3 DNA: TGCGCCAGCAGCTTTCGTCCCTCTGGGGCCAACGTCCTGACTTTC
V gene: TRBV4-1; J gene: TRBJ2-3; D gene: NA; clone size: NA; CDR3 protein: CASSLLGGTTDTQYF; CDR3 DNA: TGCGCCAGCAGCCTCCTAGGGGGAACGACAGATACGCAGTATTTT
V gene: TRBV7-8; J gene: TRBJ1-3; D gene: TRBD1; clone size: NA; CDR3 protein: CASSIGQDLSGNTIYF; CDR3 DNA: TGTGCCAGCAGCATAGGACAGGACCTCTCTGGAAACACCATATATTTT
V gene: TRBV4-2; J gene: TRBJ1-4; D gene: TRBD1; clone size: NA; CDR3 protein: CASSQEGQGGEKLFF; CDR3 DNA: TGTGCCAGCAGCCAAGAGGGGCAGGGGGGTGAAAAACTGTTTTTT
V gene: TRBV7-2; J gene: TRBJ2-3; D gene: NA; clone size: once; CDR3 protein: CASGLASSTDTQYF; CDR3 DNA: TGTGCCAGCGGCCTAGCGTCTAGCACAGATACGCAGTATTTT
V gene: TRBV28; J gene: TRBJ1-1; D gene: NA; clone size: NA; CDR3 protein: CASIEASNTEAFF; CDR3 DNA: TGTGCCAGCATCGAGGCTTCGAACACTGAAGCTTTCTTT
V gene: TRBV11-3; J gene: TRBJ2-1; D gene: TRBD2; clone size: NA; CDR3 protein: CASSLGTSLNEQFF; CDR3 DNA: TGTGCCAGCAGCTTAGGGACTAGCCTCAATGAGCAGTTCTTC